This TCR beta chain came from a study of T cells in Graves' hyperthyroidism and ophthalmopathy. To note about this clonotype: Its antigen remains unknown.

Newly diagnosed patients aged 18 to 65 had hyperthyroidism of under 2 months' duration. The study left out patients who had uncontrolled infection, other autoimmune disease, pregnancy or lactation. Overall study findings and caveats: Most thyroid clonotypes expanded above 0.001 appeared in blood too.

What was amplified from RNA transcripts were TCR beta CDR3 regions. Primed by the HTBI set, a first-round RT-PCR was run on the TCR CDR3. TCRdb redid the calling of the multiplex PCR reads with MiXCR, one entry per CDR3 protein. The sample contains about 580,000 distinct CDR3 sequences, around 42% of which appear only once. The receptor was isolated from a woman between 18 and 30 years old with Graves' hyperthyroidism. Material for sequencing was peripheral blood or thyroid tissue (not recorded which).

The CDR3 nucleotides are TGTGCCTCGACCGGGACGGGGCGCTCTGGGGCCAACGTCCTGACTTTC. Encoded protein: CASTGTGRSGANVLTF. The chain joins TRBV7-2 to TRBJ2-6; perhaps D is TRBD1 or TRBD2 (5 bases each). The germline V and J ends were trimmed by 11 bases and 0 bases, with 17 bases remaining between them. The CDR3 totals 16 residues. Germline V CDR1 and CDR2: SGHTA, FQGNSA.